Following are 8 T cell receptor beta chains from one sample sequenced in a study of regulatory and conventional T cells in RAG deficiency. Blood CD4+ CD25-low CD127-high conventional T cells supplied the genomic DNA template. Method: immunoSEQ multiplex PCR; TCRdb's copy keeps in-frame clones and lacks some. The data hold around 20,000 clones, with 95% to 97% observed a single time. Separately, the same data were catalogued under a study of regulatory T cells. This second study notes: Amplification used 52 TRBV primers and 13 TRBJ primers.

The sequencing input was CD25- CD4+ T cells sorted from blood. The receptors shown here come from a human donor in good health.

The genes are TRBV28 and TRBJ1-1; D is undetermined. Trimming removed 4 bases at V and 1 base at J, with 10 bases between. The CDR3 runs to 14 residues. Germline V gene data show CDR1 as MDHEN and CDR2 as SYDVKM. This CDR3 is CASSSEHRNTEAFF. CDR3 in DNA: TGTGCCAGCAGTTCGGAACACAGGAACACTGAAGCTTTCTTT. The complete variable domain, with remaining parts taken from reference TRBV28 and TRBJ1-1, reads DVKVTQSSRYLVKRTGEKVFLECVQDMDHENMFWYRQDPGLGLRLIYFSYDVKMKEKGDIPEGYSVSREKKERFSLILESASTNQTSMYLCASSSEHRNTEAFFGQGTRLTVV.

The genes are TRBV5-4 and TRBJ1-1; possible D gene TRBD1, 6 bases. Germline CDR1 SGHNT, CDR2 YYREEE (reference sequence). Trimming left V 4 bases short and J 7 bases short, with 11 bases between. The CDR3 is made up of 12 amino acids. For the CDR3, the DNA is TGTGCCAGCAGCAAGAACAGGGTTGAAGCTTTCTTT. Its translation is CASSKNRVEAFF.

The chain employs TRBV7-2 and TRBJ2-3; 7 bases map to TRBD1. Per the germline V gene, CDR1 is SGHTA and CDR2 is FQGNSA. With 1 base clipped from V and 0 bases from J, the junction kept 1 base outside the gene matches. The CDR3 is 15 residues long. The CDR3 region has the DNA TGTGCCAGCAGCTTAGAGGGGGCGAGCACAGATACGCAGTATTTT. Translated, it gives CASSLEGASTDTQYF.

This clone was observed a few times. This sequence joins TRBV4-2 and TRBJ1-2; TRBD1 might be the D (6 bases). The germline V gene encodes CDR1 LGHNA and CDR2 YNFKEQ. The CDR3 is made up of 13 amino acids. Deletions cut 2 bases from V and 5 bases from J, with 9 bases between. The CDR3 loop is CASSQRRGYGYTF. CDR3 nucleotide sequence: TGTGCCAGCAGCCAACGCAGGGGTTATGGCTACACCTTC.

The V gene is TRBV2, the J gene TRBJ1-6; no definite D call. CDR3 length: 14 amino acids. Trimming took 3 bases from V and 8 from J, leaving 11 bases between them. Germline assignment: CDR1 SNHLY and CDR2 FYNNEI. The CDR3 nucleotides read TGTGCCAGCAGTGATTCCAGCGGATATTCACCCCTCCACTTT. Protein: CASSDSSGYSPLHF.

The chain links TRBV5-6 to TRBJ1-5; weak D call: TRBD1 (5 bases). CDR3 length equals 14 residues. The germline V gene encodes CDR1 SGHDT and CDR2 YYEEEE. Trimming stripped 4 bases from V and 2 bases from J, with 10 bases between. The CDR3 coding sequence is TGTGCCAGCAGCGCGCAGGGTCGCAATCAGCCCCAGCATTTT. Translation: CASSAQGRNQPQHF.

This CDR3 is CAWSSRVNYGYTF. The CDR3 nucleotides read TGTGCCTGGAGTAGCAGGGTTAACTATGGCTACACCTTC. The V and J genes are TRBV30 and TRBJ1-2; D possibly corresponds to TRBD1 (5 bases). Germline V lookup: CDR1 GTSNPN, CDR2 SVGIG (reference sequence). With 2 bases removed from V and 1 base from J, the gap between germline ends came to 8 bases. This CDR3 spans 13 amino acids.

The V gene is TRBV7-6, the J gene TRBJ2-2; 9 nucleotides align to TRBD2. The trim removed 6 bases at V and 0 bases at J, leaving 5 bases unmatched. This CDR3 is 16 amino acids long. Germline V CDR1 and CDR2: SGHVS, FNYEAQ. The CDR3 protein is CASSWSGGTNTGELFF. Here the CDR3 DNA reads TGTGCCAGCAGTTGGAGCGGGGGGACGAACACCGGGGAGCTGTTTTTT.